These T cell receptor beta chains were read from a single sample in a study of immune evolution from preneoplasia to lung adenocarcinoma. Repertoires were generated with immunoSEQ multiplex PCR, while TCRdb's copy carries only in-frame clones and drops some. Of some 8,300 clones listed, about 80% are singletons. Material for sequencing was FFPE invasive lung adenocarcinoma tissue. The receptors were gathered from a person aged 45-69 years with lung adenocarcinoma. Each CDR3 is given with its conserved first and last residue. D genes are given only for firm matches. Some rows have no size entry. The others give once, few or many, or a class for an expanded clone.

V,size,J,D,CDR3,DNA
TRBV6-1,NA,TRBJ2-1,NA,CASSQQIGGRDEQFF,TGTGCCAGCAGCCAACAGATTGGGGGGAGAGATGAGCAGTTCTTC
TRBV30,NA,TRBJ1-5,TRBD1,CAWSGGQGGEPQHF,TGTGCCTGGAGTGGCGGACAGGGGGGGGAGCCCCAGCATTTT
TRBV18,NA,TRBJ2-1,NA,CASSLAPGNEQFF,TGTGCCAGCTCACTGGCCCCGGGGAATGAGCAGTTCTTC
TRBV12-1,few,TRBJ2-2,NA,CASSFVGIPRVIGGTGELFF,TGTGCCAGCAGCTTTGTGGGTATTCCCCGGGTCATTGGAGGGACCGGGGAGCTGTTTTTT
TRBV4-2,once,TRBJ1-5,NA,CASSQDGFGNQPQHF,TGTGCCAGCAGCCAAGATGGGTTCGGAAATCAGCCCCAGCATTTT
TRBV6-1,NA,TRBJ2-2,NA,CASSEIGGELFF,TGTGCCAGCAGTGAAATTGGCGGGGAGCTGTTTTTT
TRBV6-5,NA,TRBJ2-3,TRBD2,CASSYQAGADTQYF,TGTGCCAGCAGTTATCAAGCGGGAGCAGATACGCAGTATTTT
TRBV30,NA,TRBJ1-1,NA,CAWGPPLFMNTEAFF,TGTGCCTGGGGGCCCCCTCTCTTCATGAACACTGAAGCTTTCTTT
TRBV19,NA,TRBJ2-5,NA,CASSTDGGPRETQYF,TGTGCCAGTAGTACCGATGGGGGGCCGAGGGAGACCCAGTACTTC
TRBV19,NA,TRBJ2-3,NA,CASSTRATDTQYF,TGTGCCAGTAGTACGCGGGCGACAGATACGCAGTATTTT
TRBV11-2,NA,TRBJ2-7,NA,CASSLLVTSTNLLYEQYF,TGTGCCAGCAGCTTATTGGTAACTTCTACCAATCTCTTGTACGAGCAGTACTTC
TRBV18,NA,TRBJ2-6,NA,CASSPTGPYGFSGANVLTF,TGTGCCAGCTCACCTACGGGGCCATACGGTTTCTCTGGGGCCAACGTCCTGACTTTC